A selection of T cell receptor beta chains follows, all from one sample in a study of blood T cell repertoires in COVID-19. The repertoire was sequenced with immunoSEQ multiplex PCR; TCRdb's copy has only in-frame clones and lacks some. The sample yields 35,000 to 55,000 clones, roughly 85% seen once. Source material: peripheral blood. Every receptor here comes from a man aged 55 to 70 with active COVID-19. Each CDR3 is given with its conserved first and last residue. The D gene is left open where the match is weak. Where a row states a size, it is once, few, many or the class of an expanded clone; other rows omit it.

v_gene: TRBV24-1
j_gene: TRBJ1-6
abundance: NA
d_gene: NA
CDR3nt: TGTGCCACCAGTGATGCCAGGGTGACCTATAATTCACCCCTCCACTTT
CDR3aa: CATSDARVTYNSPLHF

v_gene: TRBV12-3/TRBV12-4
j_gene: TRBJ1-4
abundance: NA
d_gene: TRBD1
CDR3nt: TGTGCCAGCAGTCGGACAGGGGAGGAAAAACTGTTTTTT
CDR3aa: CASSRTGEEKLFF

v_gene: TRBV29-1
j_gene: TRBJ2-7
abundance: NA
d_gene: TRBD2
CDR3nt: TGCAGCGTTAAAGGGACTAGCGGTTTTACCTACGAGCAGTACTTC
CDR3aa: CSVKGTSGFTYEQYF

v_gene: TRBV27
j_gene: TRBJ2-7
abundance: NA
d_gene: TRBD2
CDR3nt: TGTGCCAGCAGTTTGACGGGAGGGCCGGTTGGGGAGCAGTACTTC
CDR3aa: CASSLTGGPVGEQYF

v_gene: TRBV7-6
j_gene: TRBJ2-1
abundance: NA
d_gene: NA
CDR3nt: TGTGCCAGCAGCTTAGCGGGAGTAAGCTACAATGAGCAGTTCTTC
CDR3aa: CASSLAGVSYNEQFF

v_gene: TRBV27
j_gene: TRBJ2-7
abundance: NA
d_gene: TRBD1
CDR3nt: TGTGCCAGCAGTTTATGGACAGGGTACTACGAGCAGTACTTC
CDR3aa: CASSLWTGYYEQYF

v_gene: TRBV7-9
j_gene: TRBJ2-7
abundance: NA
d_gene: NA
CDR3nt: TGTGCCTCACGGAGTTCCGGAGGCTACGAGCAGTACTTC
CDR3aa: CASRSSGGYEQYF

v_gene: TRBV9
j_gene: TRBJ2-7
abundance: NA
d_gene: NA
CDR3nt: TGTGCCAGCAGCGGGACACCGGTAAACGAGCAGTACTTC
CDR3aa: CASSGTPVNEQYF

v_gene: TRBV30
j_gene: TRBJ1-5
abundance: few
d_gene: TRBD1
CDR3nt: TGTGCCTGGAGTGTACCGGGACAGCTAAATCAGCCCCAGCATTTT
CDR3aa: CAWSVPGQLNQPQHF

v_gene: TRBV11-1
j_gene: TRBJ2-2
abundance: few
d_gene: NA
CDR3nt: TGTGCCAGCAGCCCCGGACAGTTCACCGGGGAGCTGTTTTTT
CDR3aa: CASSPGQFTGELFF

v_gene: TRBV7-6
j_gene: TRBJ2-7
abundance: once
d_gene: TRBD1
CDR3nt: TGTGCCAGCAGCTTAGGGACAGGGTCGGCCGAGCAGTACTTC
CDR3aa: CASSLGTGSAEQYF

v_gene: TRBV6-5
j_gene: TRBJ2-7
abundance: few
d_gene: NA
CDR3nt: TGTGCCAGCAGTTACACCGGGACTGGATACGAGCAGTACTTC
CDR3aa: CASSYTGTGYEQYF

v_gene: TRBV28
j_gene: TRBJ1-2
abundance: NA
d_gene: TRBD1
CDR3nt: TGTGCCAGCATCACAGGGGGCGAAGACTATGGCTACACCTTC
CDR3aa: CASITGGEDYGYTF

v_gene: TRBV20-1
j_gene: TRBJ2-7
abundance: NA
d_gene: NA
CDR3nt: TGCAGTGCTATGTCAATGCGCGAGCAGTACTTC
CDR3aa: CSAMSMREQYF

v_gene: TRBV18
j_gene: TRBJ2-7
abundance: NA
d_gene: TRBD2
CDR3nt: TGTGCCAGCTCACGGGGGAGGGTGTCCTCCTACGAGCAGTACTTC
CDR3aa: CASSRGRVSSYEQYF

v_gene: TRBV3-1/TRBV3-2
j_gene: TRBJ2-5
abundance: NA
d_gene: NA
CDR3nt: TGTGCCAGCAGCCAAGCCTCACAGCCCCAAGAGACCCAGTACTTC
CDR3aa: CASSQASQPQETQYF

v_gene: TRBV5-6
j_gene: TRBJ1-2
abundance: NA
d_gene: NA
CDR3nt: TGTGCCAGCAGCTTGGACAGGGCAGCTAACTATGGCTACACCTTC
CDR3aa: CASSLDRAANYGYTF

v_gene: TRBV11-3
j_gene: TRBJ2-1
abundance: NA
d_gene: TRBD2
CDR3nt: TGTGCCAGCAGCTTAGATTACCAGCGGGGGGTCAATGAGCAGTTCTTC
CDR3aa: CASSLDYQRGVNEQFF

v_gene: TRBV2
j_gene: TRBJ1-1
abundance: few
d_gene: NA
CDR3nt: TGTGCCAGCACGGGACACTTGAACACTGAAGCTTTCTTT
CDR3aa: CASTGHLNTEAFF

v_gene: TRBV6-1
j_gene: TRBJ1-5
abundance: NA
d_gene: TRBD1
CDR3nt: TGTGCCAGCAGTGTGGGGACAGGGGGCTATACTCAGCCCCAGCATTTT
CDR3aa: CASSVGTGGYTQPQHF

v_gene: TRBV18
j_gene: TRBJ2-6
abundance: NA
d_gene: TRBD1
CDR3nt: TGTGCCAGCTCACCGACAGGGGTTACTGGGGCCAACGTCCTGACTTTC
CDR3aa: CASSPTGVTGANVLTF

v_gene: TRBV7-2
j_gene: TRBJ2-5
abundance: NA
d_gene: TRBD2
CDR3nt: TGTGCCAGCAGCTCGACTAGCGGGAGTAGGGAGACCCAGTACTTC
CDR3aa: CASSSTSGSRETQYF

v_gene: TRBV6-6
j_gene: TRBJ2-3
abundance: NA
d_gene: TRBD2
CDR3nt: TGTGCCAGCAGTTACTGGACTAGCGGGGCAGATACGCAGTATTTT
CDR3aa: CASSYWTSGADTQYF

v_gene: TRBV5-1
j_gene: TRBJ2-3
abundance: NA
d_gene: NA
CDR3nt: TGCGCCAGCAGCTTGGGGAGTACGGGCACAGATACGCAGTATTTT
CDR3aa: CASSLGSTGTDTQYF

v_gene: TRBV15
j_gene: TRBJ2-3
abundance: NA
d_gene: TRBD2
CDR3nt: TGTGCCACCAGCCTTCGAGCGGGGCCCGGCACAGATACGCAGTATTTT
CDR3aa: CATSLRAGPGTDTQYF

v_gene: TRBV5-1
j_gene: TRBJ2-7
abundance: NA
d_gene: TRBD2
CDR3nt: TGCGCCAGCAGCAAGGATTCTAGCGGCCCCTACGAGCAGTACTTC
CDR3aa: CASSKDSSGPYEQYF